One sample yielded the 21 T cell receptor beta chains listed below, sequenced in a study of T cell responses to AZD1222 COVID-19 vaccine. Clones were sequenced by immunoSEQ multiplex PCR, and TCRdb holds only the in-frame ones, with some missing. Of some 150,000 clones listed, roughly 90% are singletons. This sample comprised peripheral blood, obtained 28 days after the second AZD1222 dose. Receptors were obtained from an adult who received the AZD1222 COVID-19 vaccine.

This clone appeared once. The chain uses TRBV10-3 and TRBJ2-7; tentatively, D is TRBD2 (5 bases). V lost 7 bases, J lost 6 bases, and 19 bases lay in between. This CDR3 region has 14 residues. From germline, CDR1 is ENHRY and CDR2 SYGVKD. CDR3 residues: CAITPSSGEGEQYF. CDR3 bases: TGTGCCATCACCCCCAGTTCCGGTGAGGGCGAGCAGTACTTC.

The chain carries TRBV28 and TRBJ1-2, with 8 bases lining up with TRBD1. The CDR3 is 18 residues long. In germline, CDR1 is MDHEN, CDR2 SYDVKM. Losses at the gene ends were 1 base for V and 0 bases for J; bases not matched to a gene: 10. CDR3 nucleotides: TGTGCCAGCAGTTTATTTCGGACAGGGCCCACAACTAACTATGGCTACACCTTC. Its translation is CASSLFRTGPTTNYGYTF.

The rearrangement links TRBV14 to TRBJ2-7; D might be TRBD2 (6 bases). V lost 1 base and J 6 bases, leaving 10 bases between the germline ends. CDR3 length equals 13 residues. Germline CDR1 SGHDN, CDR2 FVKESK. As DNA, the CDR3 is TGTGCCAGCAGCCAAGGCCTAGCGATCGAGCAGTACTTC. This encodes CASSQGLAIEQYF.

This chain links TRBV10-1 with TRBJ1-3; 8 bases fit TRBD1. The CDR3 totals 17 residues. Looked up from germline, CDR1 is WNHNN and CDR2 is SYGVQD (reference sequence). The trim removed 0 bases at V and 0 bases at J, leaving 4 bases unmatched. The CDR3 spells CASSESAGGISGNTIYF. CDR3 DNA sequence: TGCGCCAGCAGTGAGTCTGCAGGGGGCATCTCTGGAAACACCATATATTTT.

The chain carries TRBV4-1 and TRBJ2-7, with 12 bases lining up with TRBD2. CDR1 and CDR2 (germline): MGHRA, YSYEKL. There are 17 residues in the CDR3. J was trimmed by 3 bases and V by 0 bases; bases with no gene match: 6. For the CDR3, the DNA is TGCGCCAGCAGCCAAGAGCCGACTAGCGGGGGCTACTACGAGCAGTACTTC. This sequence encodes CASSQEPTSGGYYEQYF.

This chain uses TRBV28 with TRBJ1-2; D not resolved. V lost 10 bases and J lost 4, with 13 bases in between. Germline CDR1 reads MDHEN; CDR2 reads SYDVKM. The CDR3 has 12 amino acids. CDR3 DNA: TGTGCCACCTCCCTGGAGCCCTATGGCTACACCTTC. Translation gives CATSLEPYGYTF.

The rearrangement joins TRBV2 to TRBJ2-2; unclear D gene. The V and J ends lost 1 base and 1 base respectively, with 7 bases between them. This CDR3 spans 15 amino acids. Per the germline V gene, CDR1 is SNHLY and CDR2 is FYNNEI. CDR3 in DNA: TGTGCCAGCAGTGAAGGACGGAGGAACACCGGGGAGCTGTTTTTT. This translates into CASSEGRRNTGELFF.

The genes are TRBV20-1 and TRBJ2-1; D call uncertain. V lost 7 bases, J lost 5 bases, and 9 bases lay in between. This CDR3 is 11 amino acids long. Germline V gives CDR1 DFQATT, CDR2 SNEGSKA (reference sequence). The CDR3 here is CSGNRNNEQFF. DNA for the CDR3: TGCAGTGGCAATAGAAACAATGAGCAGTTCTTC.

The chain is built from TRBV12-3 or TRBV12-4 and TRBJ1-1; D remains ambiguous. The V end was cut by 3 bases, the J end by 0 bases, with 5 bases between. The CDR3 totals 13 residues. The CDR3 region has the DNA TGTGCCAGCAGTTTGCCGGTGAACACTGAAGCTTTCTTT. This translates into CASSLPVNTEAFF.

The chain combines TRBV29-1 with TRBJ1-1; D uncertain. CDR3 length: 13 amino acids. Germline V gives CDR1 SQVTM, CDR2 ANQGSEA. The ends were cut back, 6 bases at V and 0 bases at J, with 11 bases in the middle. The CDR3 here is CSVAEHLNTEAFF. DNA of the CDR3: TGCAGCGTCGCGGAACACCTGAACACTGAAGCTTTCTTT.

The CDR3 loop reads CAWSSGGPDEQFF. CDR3 bases: TGTGCCTGGAGCTCGGGAGGGCCCGATGAGCAGTTCTTC. The rearrangement links TRBV30 to TRBJ2-1; TRBD2 agrees at 8 bases. V dropped 3 bases and J dropped 8; count of bases not matched to a gene: 6. The CDR3 is made up of 13 amino acids. CDR1 GTSNPN and CDR2 SVGIG come from the germline V gene (reference sequence).

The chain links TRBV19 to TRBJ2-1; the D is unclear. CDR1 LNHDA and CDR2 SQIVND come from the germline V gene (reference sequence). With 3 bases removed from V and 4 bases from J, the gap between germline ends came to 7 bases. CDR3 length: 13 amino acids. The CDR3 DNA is TGTGCCAGTAGTATCGGATATTACAATGAGCAGTTCTTC. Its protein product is CASSIGYYNEQFF.

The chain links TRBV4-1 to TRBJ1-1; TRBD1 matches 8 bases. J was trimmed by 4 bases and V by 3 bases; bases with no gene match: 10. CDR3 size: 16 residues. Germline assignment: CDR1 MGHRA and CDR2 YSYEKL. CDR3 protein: CASSQEGGRGLTEAFF. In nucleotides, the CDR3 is TGCGCCAGCAGCCAGGAGGGAGGCAGGGGGCTCACTGAAGCTTTCTTT.

The CDR3 DNA is TGTGCCAGCAGTTCCCCACTGAACACTGAAGCTTTCTTT. Translated: CASSSPLNTEAFF. V gene TRBV27 combines with J gene TRBJ1-1; D is undetermined. V was clipped by 4 bases and J by 0 bases, with 6 bases between them. Germline CDR1 MNHEY, CDR2 SMNVEV (reference sequence). This CDR3 contains 13 residues.

Here the CDR3 reads CAISPGLHEQYF. CDR3 nucleotide sequence: TGTGCCATCAGTCCGGGACTCCACGAGCAGTACTTC. The chain employs TRBV10-3 and TRBJ2-7; a possible D gene is TRBD2 (6 bases). The CDR3 contains 12 residues. The V end lost 5 bases, the J end lost 5 bases, and 10 bases lay between the germline ends. Germline assignment: CDR1 ENHRY and CDR2 SYGVKD.

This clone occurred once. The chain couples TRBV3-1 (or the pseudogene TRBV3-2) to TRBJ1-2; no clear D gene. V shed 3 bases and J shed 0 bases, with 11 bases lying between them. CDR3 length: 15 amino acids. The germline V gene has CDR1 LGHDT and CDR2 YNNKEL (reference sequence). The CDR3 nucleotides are TGTGCCAGCAGCCAGAACACAATACCTAACTATGGCTACACCTTC. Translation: CASSQNTIPNYGYTF.

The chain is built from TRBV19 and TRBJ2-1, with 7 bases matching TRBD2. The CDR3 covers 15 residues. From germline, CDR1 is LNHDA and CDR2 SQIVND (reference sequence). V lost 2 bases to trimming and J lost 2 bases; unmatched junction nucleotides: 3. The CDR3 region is CASSIWRETYNEQFF. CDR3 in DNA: TGTGCCAGTAGTATATGGCGGGAGACCTACAATGAGCAGTTCTTC. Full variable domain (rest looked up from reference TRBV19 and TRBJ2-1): DGGITQSPKYLFRKEGQNVTLSCEQNLNHDAMYWYRQDPGQGLRLIYYSQIVNDFQKGDIAEGYSVSREKKESFPLTVTSAQKNPTAFYLCASSIWRETYNEQFFGPGTRLTVL.

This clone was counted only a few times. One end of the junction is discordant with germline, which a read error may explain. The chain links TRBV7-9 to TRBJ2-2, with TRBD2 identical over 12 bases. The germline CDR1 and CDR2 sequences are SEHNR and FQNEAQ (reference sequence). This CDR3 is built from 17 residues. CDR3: CASRLASLAGGSGELFF. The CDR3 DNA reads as TGTGCCAGCAGATTAGCGTCACTAGCGGGAGGTTCCGGGGAGCTGTTTTTT.

The CDR3: CASSRGVGGYTF. CDR3 sequence (DNA): TGTGCCAGCAGTCGAGGGGTCGGGGGCTACACCTTC. V usage is TRBV27 and J usage is TRBJ1-2, with TRBD1 as a possible D gene (5 bases). The V end was cut by 5 bases, the J end by 8 bases, with 12 bases between. Germline assignment: CDR1 MNHEY and CDR2 SMNVEV (reference sequence). The CDR3 totals 12 residues.

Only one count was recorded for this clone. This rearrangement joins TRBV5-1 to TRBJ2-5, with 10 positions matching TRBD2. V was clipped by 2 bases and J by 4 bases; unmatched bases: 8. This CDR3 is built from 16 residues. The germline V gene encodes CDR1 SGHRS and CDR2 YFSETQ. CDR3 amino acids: CASSLHLAGGGETQYF. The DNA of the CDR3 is TGCGCCAGCAGCTTACACTTAGCGGGAGGAGGAGAGACCCAGTACTTC.

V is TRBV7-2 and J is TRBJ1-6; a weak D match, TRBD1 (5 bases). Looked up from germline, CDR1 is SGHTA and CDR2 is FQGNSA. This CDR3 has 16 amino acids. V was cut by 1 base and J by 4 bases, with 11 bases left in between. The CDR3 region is CASSLVTGSYNSPLHF. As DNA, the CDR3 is TGTGCCAGCAGCTTAGTCACAGGCTCATATAATTCACCCCTCCACTTT. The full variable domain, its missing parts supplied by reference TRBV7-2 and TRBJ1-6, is GAGVSQSPSNKVTEKGKDVELRCDPISGHTALYWYRQSLGQGLEFLIYFQGNSAPDKSGLPSDRFSAERTGGSVSTLTIQRTQQEDSAVYLCASSLVTGSYNSPLHFGNGTRLTVT.